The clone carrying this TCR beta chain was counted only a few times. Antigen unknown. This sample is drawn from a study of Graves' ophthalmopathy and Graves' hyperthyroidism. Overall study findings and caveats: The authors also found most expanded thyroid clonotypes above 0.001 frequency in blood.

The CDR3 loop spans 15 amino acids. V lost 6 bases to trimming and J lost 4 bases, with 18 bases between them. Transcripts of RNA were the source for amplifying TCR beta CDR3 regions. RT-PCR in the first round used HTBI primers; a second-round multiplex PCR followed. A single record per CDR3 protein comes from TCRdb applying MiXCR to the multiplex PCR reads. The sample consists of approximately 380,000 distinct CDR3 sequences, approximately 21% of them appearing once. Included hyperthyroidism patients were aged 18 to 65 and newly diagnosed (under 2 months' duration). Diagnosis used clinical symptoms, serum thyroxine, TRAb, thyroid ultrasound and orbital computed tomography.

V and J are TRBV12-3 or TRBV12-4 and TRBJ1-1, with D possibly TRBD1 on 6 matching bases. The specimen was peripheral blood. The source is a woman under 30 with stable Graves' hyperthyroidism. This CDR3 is CASSLPTGRGTEAFF. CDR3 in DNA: TGTGCCAGCAGCCTACCCACAGGGAGAGGCACTGAAGCTTTCTTT.